The 6 T cell receptor beta chains listed next were all sequenced from one sample in a study of T cell changes during pregnancy in multiple sclerosis. Produced via immunoSEQ multiplex PCR; TCRdb's table is partial and in-frame only. The data show approximately 82,000 clones, with 80% to 95% seen just once and under 0.6% held by the top ten. This material consisted of CD4+ T cells from peripheral blood mononuclear cells, taken in the second trimester of pregnancy. These receptors all come from a female donor with multiple sclerosis, enrolled in a pregnancy study.

This clone is a singleton in its sample. The chain carries TRBV4-1 and TRBJ1-1, with 8 bases identical to TRBD1. This CDR3 has 16 residues. The germline V gene has CDR1 MGHRA and CDR2 YSYEKL. V trimming: 1 base; J trimming: 1 base; junction bases outside the gene matches: 5. This chain's CDR3 is CASSQADRAGNTEAFF. The CDR3 DNA is TGCGCCAGCAGCCAAGCGGACAGGGCAGGGAACACTGAAGCTTTCTTT.

The chain employs TRBV7-2 and TRBJ1-5; 9 bases match TRBD1. Germline assignment: CDR1 SGHTA and CDR2 FQGNSA. CDR3 size: 15 residues. V was pared by 6 bases and J by 1 base, with 4 bases of the junction left unmatched. The CDR3 coding sequence is TGTGCCAGCAGTTCCGACAGGGGGAGCAATCAGCCCCAGCATTTT. This sequence encodes CASSSDRGSNQPQHF.

The chain uses TRBV27 and TRBJ2-7; D might be TRBD1 (6 bases). This CDR3 is 15 amino acids long. CDR1 and CDR2 from the germline V gene are MNHEY and SMNVEV (reference sequence). Deletions cut 5 bases from V and 0 bases from J, with 14 bases between. CDR3 nucleotide sequence: TGTGCCAGCAGTCCGCGGACAGCTAGCTCCTACGAGCAGTACTTC. It yields the protein CASSPRTASSYEQYF.

The chain links TRBV27 to TRBJ2-7; D is uncertain. V lost 6 bases to trimming and J lost 8 bases, with 17 bases between them. Germline lookup yields CDR1 MNHEY and CDR2 SMNVEV (reference sequence). This CDR3 has 13 amino acids. As DNA, the CDR3 is TGTGCCAGCAGCCCGCGGCCCGGTGTAAAGCAGTACTTC. Its protein product is CASSPRPGVKQYF.

The chain combines TRBV29-1 with TRBJ2-3; D may be TRBD1 (6 bases). Trimming left V 8 bases short and J 1 base short, with 13 bases between. The CDR3 contains 13 residues. CDR1 is SQVTM, CDR2 ANQGSEA, per germline. CDR3 sequence: CSTDPGGTDTQYF. The CDR3 bases are TGCAGCACCGACCCAGGGGGCACAGATACGCAGTATTTT.

This chain joins TRBV7-9 and TRBJ2-5; D call uncertain. Looked up from germline, CDR1 is SEHNR and CDR2 is FQNEAQ (reference sequence). With 2 bases removed from V and 4 bases from J, the gap between germline ends came to 14 bases. The CDR3 has 15 amino acids. The CDR3 nucleotides are TGTGCCAGCAGCTTATATCTAAGTCCGCGAGAGACCCAGTACTTC. This codes for CASSLYLSPRETQYF.